A selection of T cell receptor beta chains follows, all from one sample in a study of T cell changes during pregnancy in multiple sclerosis. Produced via immunoSEQ multiplex PCR; TCRdb's table is partial and in-frame only. The sample includes 55,000 to 75,000 clones, about 90% of them seen just once. The material was peripheral blood, obtained after pregnancy. The receptors were gathered from a female donor with multiple sclerosis, enrolled in a pregnancy study. Both conserved end residues are part of each CDR3. The D gene is left open where the match is weak. Rows give clone size only sometimes, using once, few, many, or a class for an expanded clone.

abundance: few
j_gene: TRBJ2-7
d_gene: -
v_gene: TRBV2
CDR3aa: CASRDWHSYEQYF
CDR3nt: TGTGCCAGTAGAGACTGGCACTCCTACGAGCAGTACTTC

abundance: -
j_gene: TRBJ1-5
d_gene: -
v_gene: TRBV6-5
CDR3aa: CASRSGNQPQHF
CDR3nt: TGTGCCAGCAGGAGTGGCAATCAGCCCCAGCATTTT

abundance: -
j_gene: TRBJ1-2
d_gene: -
v_gene: TRBV27
CDR3aa: CASSLSGQLTYGYTF
CDR3nt: TGTGCCAGCAGTTTATCGGGCCAGTTGACCTATGGCTACACCTTC

abundance: -
j_gene: TRBJ2-1
d_gene: TRBD2
v_gene: TRBV5-4
CDR3aa: CASSPPKGTSGNAYNEQFF
CDR3nt: TGTGCCAGCAGCCCCCCAAAAGGGACTAGCGGAAATGCCTACAATGAGCAGTTCTTC

abundance: -
j_gene: TRBJ2-7
d_gene: TRBD2
v_gene: TRBV4-3
CDR3aa: CASSQGLAGLYEQYF
CDR3nt: TGCGCCAGCAGCCAAGGGCTAGCGGGGCTCTACGAGCAGTACTTC

abundance: -
j_gene: TRBJ2-1
d_gene: TRBD2
v_gene: TRBV5-6
CDR3aa: CASSYTSANEQFF
CDR3nt: TGTGCCAGCAGCTACACTAGCGCCAATGAGCAGTTCTTC

abundance: -
j_gene: TRBJ2-7
d_gene: TRBD2
v_gene: TRBV5-6
CDR3aa: CASSPPLPGGSSYEQYF
CDR3nt: TGTGCCAGCAGCCCTCCTCTGCCCGGGGGGAGCTCCTACGAGCAGTACTTC

abundance: -
j_gene: TRBJ2-3
d_gene: TRBD2
v_gene: TRBV7-2
CDR3aa: CASSPFLAGGYAQYF
CDR3nt: TGTGCCAGCAGCCCCTTCCTAGCGGGAGGTTATGCGCAGTATTTT

abundance: -
j_gene: TRBJ2-3
d_gene: TRBD2
v_gene: TRBV20-1
CDR3aa: CSGRETDTQYF
CDR3nt: TGCAGCGGGAGGGAGACAGATACGCAGTATTTT

abundance: -
j_gene: TRBJ2-7
d_gene: TRBD1
v_gene: TRBV7-9
CDR3aa: CASFGDSSYEQYF
CDR3nt: TGTGCCAGCTTCGGGGACAGCTCCTACGAGCAGTACTTC

abundance: -
j_gene: TRBJ1-4
d_gene: TRBD1
v_gene: TRBV7-2
CDR3aa: CASSPKVHRGLCEKLFF
CDR3nt: TGTGCCAGCAGCCCCAAGGTTCACAGGGGGCTTTGTGAAAAACTGTTTTTT

abundance: -
j_gene: TRBJ2-5
d_gene: -
v_gene: TRBV2
CDR3aa: CASRTRPGETQYF
CDR3nt: TGTGCCAGCAGAACCCGACCCGGGGAGACCCAGTACTTC

abundance: -
j_gene: TRBJ2-5
d_gene: -
v_gene: TRBV19
CDR3aa: CAVRGSTGETQYF
CDR3nt: TGTGCCGTCAGGGGCAGCACCGGAGAGACCCAGTACTTC

abundance: -
j_gene: TRBJ1-4
d_gene: TRBD1
v_gene: TRBV28
CDR3aa: CASGGPGTANEKLFF
CDR3nt: TGTGCCAGCGGAGGACCCGGGACAGCTAATGAAAAACTGTTTTTT

abundance: once
j_gene: TRBJ1-3
d_gene: -
v_gene: TRBV14
CDR3aa: CASSGYRQGSSGNTIYF
CDR3nt: TGTGCCAGCAGCGGATACCGGCAGGGGAGCTCTGGAAACACCATATATTTT

abundance: -
j_gene: TRBJ2-1
d_gene: TRBD2
v_gene: TRBV9
CDR3aa: CASSARTSASAEQFF
CDR3nt: TGTGCCAGCAGCGCGCGGACTAGCGCTTCAGCTGAGCAGTTCTTC

abundance: -
j_gene: TRBJ2-4
d_gene: -
v_gene: TRBV18
CDR3aa: CASSSTGTKNIQYF
CDR3nt: TGTGCCAGCTCGTCAACAGGGACCAAAAACATTCAGTACTTC

abundance: once
j_gene: TRBJ1-1
d_gene: -
v_gene: TRBV9
CDR3aa: CASSARPQGAEAFF
CDR3nt: TGTGCCAGCAGCGCAAGGCCACAGGGCGCTGAAGCTTTCTTT

abundance: -
j_gene: TRBJ2-3
d_gene: -
v_gene: TRBV10-2
CDR3aa: CASSAIGADTQYF
CDR3nt: TGCGCCAGCAGTGCTATAGGAGCAGATACGCAGTATTTT

abundance: -
j_gene: TRBJ2-3
d_gene: TRBD2
v_gene: TRBV5-4
CDR3aa: CASRRGSLDTQYF
CDR3nt: TGTGCCAGCAGGCGCGGGAGTTTAGATACGCAGTATTTT

abundance: -
j_gene: TRBJ1-5
d_gene: -
v_gene: TRBV5-1
CDR3aa: CASSPDSYNQPQHF
CDR3nt: TGCGCCAGCAGCCCGGACAGCTACAATCAGCCCCAGCATTTT

abundance: -
j_gene: TRBJ2-7
d_gene: -
v_gene: TRBV6-1
CDR3aa: CASSQGGGPFEQYF
CDR3nt: TGTGCCAGCAGTCAAGGGGGGGGCCCCTTCGAGCAGTACTTC

abundance: -
j_gene: TRBJ2-7
d_gene: TRBD2
v_gene: TRBV5-4
CDR3aa: CASSHGLGMAPGGEQYF
CDR3nt: TGTGCCAGCAGCCACGGACTAGGGATGGCTCCGGGTGGCGAGCAGTACTTC

abundance: once
j_gene: TRBJ2-7
d_gene: TRBD1
v_gene: TRBV10-3
CDR3aa: CAISDRTGVYEQYF
CDR3nt: TGTGCCATCAGTGATAGGACAGGGGTATACGAGCAGTACTTC

abundance: -
j_gene: TRBJ2-1
d_gene: -
v_gene: TRBV5-6
CDR3aa: CASSPPAGPGLGEQFF
CDR3nt: TGTGCCAGCAGCCCCCCAGCGGGTCCCGGCCTAGGTGAGCAGTTCTTC

abundance: -
j_gene: TRBJ2-5
d_gene: -
v_gene: TRBV7-6
CDR3aa: CASSLDYSAQETQYF
CDR3nt: TGTGCCAGCAGCTTAGACTATAGCGCCCAAGAGACCCAGTACTTC

abundance: -
j_gene: TRBJ1-5
d_gene: -
v_gene: TRBV2
CDR3aa: CASSEAGGNQPQHF
CDR3nt: TGTGCCAGCAGTGAGGCAGGGGGCAATCAGCCCCAGCATTTT

abundance: -
j_gene: TRBJ2-1
d_gene: TRBD2
v_gene: TRBV5-1
CDR3aa: CASSFPSGRLESSYNEQFF
CDR3nt: TGCGCCAGCAGCTTTCCTAGCGGGAGGCTGGAGAGCTCCTACAATGAGCAGTTCTTC

abundance: -
j_gene: TRBJ2-2
d_gene: TRBD2
v_gene: TRBV30
CDR3aa: CAWSIGAGGSGELFF
CDR3nt: TGTGCCTGGAGCATAGGAGCGGGAGGCTCCGGGGAGCTGTTTTTT

abundance: -
j_gene: TRBJ2-2
d_gene: TRBD1
v_gene: TRBV4-1
CDR3aa: CASSQSSPQGAPRELFF
CDR3nt: TGCGCCAGCAGCCAGTCCAGTCCACAGGGGGCGCCGAGGGAGCTGTTTTTT

abundance: -
j_gene: TRBJ2-2
d_gene: TRBD2
v_gene: TRBV11-3
CDR3aa: CASSLGSSGSTGELFF
CDR3nt: TGTGCCAGCAGCTTAGGTTCTAGCGGGAGTACTGGGGAGCTGTTTTTT

abundance: -
j_gene: TRBJ2-2
d_gene: -
v_gene: TRBV29-1
CDR3aa: CSVLNRVNTGELFF
CDR3nt: TGCAGCGTCCTCAACAGGGTCAACACCGGGGAGCTGTTTTTT

abundance: -
j_gene: TRBJ2-7
d_gene: -
v_gene: TRBV18
CDR3aa: CASSPGGQGIAHEQYF
CDR3nt: TGTGCCAGCTCACCGGGGGGGCAGGGGATAGCCCACGAGCAGTACTTC

abundance: -
j_gene: TRBJ1-5
d_gene: -
v_gene: TRBV6-1
CDR3aa: CASIGGANQPQHF
CDR3nt: TGTGCCAGCATAGGAGGGGCTAATCAGCCCCAGCATTTT

abundance: few
j_gene: TRBJ2-1
d_gene: TRBD2
v_gene: TRBV5-5
CDR3aa: CASSLDGREISYNEQFF
CDR3nt: TGTGCCAGCAGCTTGGATGGGCGGGAGATTTCCTACAATGAGCAGTTCTTC

abundance: -
j_gene: TRBJ1-4
d_gene: -
v_gene: TRBV5-5
CDR3aa: CASSSLDPGEREKLFF
CDR3nt: TGTGCCAGCAGCTCCCTCGATCCGGGAGAAAGAGAAAAACTGTTTTTT

abundance: -
j_gene: TRBJ1-1
d_gene: -
v_gene: TRBV4-3
CDR3aa: CASRPQVTNTEAFF
CDR3nt: TGCGCCAGCAGACCACAGGTTACGAACACTGAAGCTTTCTTT

abundance: -
j_gene: TRBJ1-2
d_gene: TRBD1
v_gene: TRBV10-2
CDR3aa: CASSEEGQGAETNYGYTF
CDR3nt: TGCGCCAGCAGTGAGGAGGGACAGGGGGCAGAAACTAACTATGGCTACACCTTC

abundance: -
j_gene: TRBJ1-2
d_gene: -
v_gene: TRBV19
CDR3aa: CASSKSPSQRFRDGYTF
CDR3nt: TGTGCCAGTAGTAAGAGCCCGTCGCAGCGTTTTCGTGATGGCTACACCTTC

abundance: -
j_gene: TRBJ1-1
d_gene: -
v_gene: TRBV11-3
CDR3aa: CASTLNSMNTEAFF
CDR3nt: TGTGCCAGCACCCTGAATAGTATGAACACTGAAGCTTTCTTT

abundance: -
j_gene: TRBJ1-1
d_gene: TRBD1
v_gene: TRBV6-5
CDR3aa: CASSYQGVNTEAFF
CDR3nt: TGTGCCAGCAGTTACCAGGGGGTGAACACTGAAGCTTTCTTT

abundance: -
j_gene: TRBJ1-1
d_gene: -
v_gene: TRBV6-6
CDR3aa: CASSVEAMNTEAFF
CDR3nt: TGTGCCAGCAGCGTCGAAGCCATGAACACTGAAGCTTTCTTT